The entry that follows covers one T cell receptor beta chain sequence. The sample originates from a study of blood T cell repertoires in COVID-19. For the study at large: Sample material is recorded as cDNA or gDNA derived from T cells, B-cell-depleted T cells, or PBMCs.

The Seattle patients, enrolled during active infection, were followed longitudinally. CDR1 and CDR2 from the germline V gene are MNHEY and SMNVEV (reference sequence). Trimming removed 6 bases from V and 0 bases from J; junction bases left unmatched: 8. The length of the CDR3 is 16 residues. Some clones are missing from TCRdb's copy, which holds only in-frame ones; the method was immunoSEQ multiplex PCR. The table has some 240,000 clones, 90% to 95% seen once. The sequencing input was peripheral blood. The gene calls are TRBV27 and TRBJ1-5, with 7 nucleotides matching TRBD1. The receptor comes from a man aged 60 to 69 with COVID-19, enrolled during active disease. CDR3 sequence (DNA): TGTGCCAGCAGGTCGGGCGGGACAGATAGCAATCAGCCCCAGCATTTT. Translating gives CASRSGGTDSNQPQHF.